The clone carrying this TCR beta chain was counted ten times or more. Its antigen is as yet unknown. This specimen comes from a study of post-analysis software for immune sequencing data. Unique molecular identifiers were present in the TCR beta cDNA libraries. With about 0.95 to 11 million T cells as the source, 400,000 to 550,000 cDNA molecules resulted. TCRdb reprocessed the PCR reads via MiXCR and lists one record per CDR3 protein. The sample contains around 400,000 distinct CDR3 sequences, approximately 39% of which appear only once. This CDR3 is built from 14 residues. CDR1 is SGHRS and CDR2 is YFSETQ in the germline V gene. Trimming removed 1 base from V and 0 bases from J, with 6 bases in between. Study results and limitations: In patients, TRBV5-6, TRBV5-1 and TRBV20-1 belonged to five TRBV segments found more frequently than in controls. Co-batched samples clustered tightly together by F measure. Diversity measured as normalized Chao1 was significantly lower in multiple sclerosis patients than in controls.

Sequencing was done on a sample of blood. V is TRBV5-1 and J is TRBJ2-3; TRBD1 or TRBD2 may be the D gene (5 bases each). The TCR sequence derives from a girl aged 2 to 10 with multiple sclerosis. CDR3 nucleotide sequence: TGCGCCAGCAGCTTGAGGGACAGCACAGATACGCAGTATTTT. Amino acid sequence: CASSLRDSTDTQYF.